The 7 T cell receptor beta chains given below trace back to one sample, sequenced in a study of T cells after somatic rescue of genetic block (dated by TCRdb to about 2020). Receptors were amplified or captured by the immunoSEQ multiplex PCR assay. In its TCRdb copy, this immuneACCESS table keeps in-frame sequences only and misses some clones. Where compared with another copy, unresolved V genes explain less than half of these, and the others have no known cause. For this sample there are more than 65,000 clones; approximately 90% appear just once. The ten largest clonotypes hold 2.8% of the sample. Sequenced sample: peripheral blood mononuclear cells (PBMCs). The origin of the receptors is a man aged 25 to 40.

This chain links TRBV28 with TRBJ2-7, with 8 bases fitting TRBD1. This CDR3 has 14 amino acids. The V segment lost 5 bases and the J segment 2 bases; nucleotides outside the gene matches: 5. From germline, CDR1 is MDHEN and CDR2 SYDVKM. CDR3 in amino acids: CASSAPQGAYEQYF. The CDR3 DNA follows: TGTGCCAGCAGTGCACCACAGGGGGCCTACGAGCAGTACTTC.

This clone was detected a few times. CDR3 residues: CASSPDRESRQYF. CDR3 nucleotides: TGTGCCAGCAGCCCGGACAGGGAGTCGAGGCAGTACTTC. The V gene is TRBV2, the J gene TRBJ2-7; TRBD1 matches at 8 bases. Per the germline V gene, CDR1 is SNHLY and CDR2 is FYNNEI. The CDR3 consists of 13 residues. The J segment lost 9 bases and the V segment lost 6 bases, leaving 10 bases of the junction unmatched.

This clone was recorded a few times. This chain joins TRBV10-2 and TRBJ1-5, with a tentative D call TRBD1 (5 bases). V lost 6 bases to trimming and J lost 3 bases, with 9 bases between them. Germline assignment: CDR1 WSHSY and CDR2 SAAADI. This CDR3 contains 13 residues. CDR3 protein: CASRMTDNQPQHF. The CDR3 DNA sequence: TGCGCCAGCAGGATGACAGACAATCAGCCCCAGCATTTT.

The chain is built from TRBV5-1 and TRBJ2-7; TRBD2 aligns across 7 bases. This CDR3 spans 15 amino acids. With V trimmed by 2 bases and J by 3 bases, 8 bases remained unmatched. Germline V gives CDR1 SGHRS, CDR2 YFSETQ. The chain's CDR3 is CASSLTGTMSYEQYF. The CDR3 bases are TGCGCCAGCAGCTTAACCGGGACTATGAGCTACGAGCAGTACTTC.

This chain uses TRBV30 with TRBJ1-3; 11 nucleotides match TRBD1. The junction had 3 bases not matched to a gene; V was cut back by 4 bases and J by 1 base. Germline CDR1 reads GTSNPN; CDR2 reads SVGIG (reference sequence). The CDR3 runs to 15 residues. In nucleotides, the CDR3 is TGTGCCTGGAAGGACAGGGGGCGGTCTGGAAACACCATATATTTT. Translating it yields CAWKDRGRSGNTIYF.

V usage is TRBV7-8 and J usage is TRBJ2-3; TRBD2 aligns across 9 bases. The CDR3 consists of 15 residues. Germline V gene data show CDR1 as SGHVS and CDR2 as FQNEAQ. The V gene end was trimmed by 7 bases and the J gene end by 2 bases; junction bases not matched to a gene: 7. Here the CDR3 reads CASNRLAGPTDTQYF. The CDR3 region has the DNA TGTGCCAGCAACCGTCTAGCGGGACCCACAGATACGCAGTATTTT.

This clone appeared a single time. The chain uses TRBV5-5 and TRBJ1-1; D gene uncertain. CDR1 and CDR2 (germline): SGHKS, YYEKEE (reference sequence). CDR3 length: 13 residues. The V and J ends lost 0 bases and 1 base respectively, with 4 bases between them. The CDR3, as DNA: TGTGCCAGCAGCTTGGGGGAGAACACTGAAGCTTTCTTT. It specifies CASSLGENTEAFF. Combining the CDR3 with reference TRBV5-5 and TRBJ1-1 gives the whole variable domain DAGVTQSPTHLIKTRGQQVTLRCSPISGHKSVSWYQQVLGQGPQFIFQYYEKEERGRGNFPDRFSARQFPNYSSELNVNALLLGDSALYLCASSLGENTEAFFGQGTRLTVV.